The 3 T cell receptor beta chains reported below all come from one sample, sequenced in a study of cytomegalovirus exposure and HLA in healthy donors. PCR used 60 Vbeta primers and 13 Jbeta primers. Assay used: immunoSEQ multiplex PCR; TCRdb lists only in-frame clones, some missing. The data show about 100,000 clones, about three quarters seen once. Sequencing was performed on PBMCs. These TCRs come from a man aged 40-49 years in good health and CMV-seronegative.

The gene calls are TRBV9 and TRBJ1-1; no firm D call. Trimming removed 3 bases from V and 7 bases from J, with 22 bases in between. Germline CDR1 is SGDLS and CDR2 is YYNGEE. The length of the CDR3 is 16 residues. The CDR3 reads CASSAHRDQKAGEAFF. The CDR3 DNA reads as TGTGCCAGCAGCGCCCATCGAGACCAGAAGGCGGGTGAAGCTTTCTTT. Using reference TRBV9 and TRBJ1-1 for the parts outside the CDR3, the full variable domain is DSGVTQTPKHLITATGQRVTLRCSPRSGDLSVYWYQQSLDQGLQFLIQYYNGEERAKGNILERFSAQQFPDLHSELNLSSLELGDSALYFCASSAHRDQKAGEAFFGQGTRLTVV.

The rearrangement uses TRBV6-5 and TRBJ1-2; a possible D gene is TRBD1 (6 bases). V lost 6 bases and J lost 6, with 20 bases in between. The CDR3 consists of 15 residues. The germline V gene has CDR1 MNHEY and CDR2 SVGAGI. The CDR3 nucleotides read TGTGCCAGCAGCCCGGTTAATTCAGGGACACATGGCTACACCTTC. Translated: CASSPVNSGTHGYTF.

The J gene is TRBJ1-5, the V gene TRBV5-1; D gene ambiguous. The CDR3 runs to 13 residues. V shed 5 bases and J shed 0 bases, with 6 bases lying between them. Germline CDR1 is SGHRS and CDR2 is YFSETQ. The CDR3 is CASRETSNQPQHF. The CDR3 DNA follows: TGCGCCAGCAGGGAGACTAGCAATCAGCCCCAGCATTTT.